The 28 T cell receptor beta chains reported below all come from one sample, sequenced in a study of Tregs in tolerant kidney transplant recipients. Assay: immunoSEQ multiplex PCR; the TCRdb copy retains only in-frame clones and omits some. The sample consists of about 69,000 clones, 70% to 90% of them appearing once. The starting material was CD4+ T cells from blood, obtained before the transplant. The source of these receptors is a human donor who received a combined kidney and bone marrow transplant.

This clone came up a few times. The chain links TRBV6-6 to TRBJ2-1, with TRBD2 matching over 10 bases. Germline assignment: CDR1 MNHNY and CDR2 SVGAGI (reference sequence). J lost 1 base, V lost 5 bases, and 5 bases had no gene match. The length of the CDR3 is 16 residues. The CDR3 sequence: CASSSRTSGSYNEQFF. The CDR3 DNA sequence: TGTGCCAGCAGTAGTCGGACTAGCGGTTCCTACAATGAGCAGTTCTTC.

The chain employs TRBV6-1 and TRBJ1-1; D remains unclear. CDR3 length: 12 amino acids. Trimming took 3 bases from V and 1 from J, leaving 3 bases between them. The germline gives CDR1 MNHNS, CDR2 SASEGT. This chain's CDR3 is CASSDRNTEAFF. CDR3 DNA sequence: TGTGCCAGCAGTGACAGGAACACTGAAGCTTTCTTT.

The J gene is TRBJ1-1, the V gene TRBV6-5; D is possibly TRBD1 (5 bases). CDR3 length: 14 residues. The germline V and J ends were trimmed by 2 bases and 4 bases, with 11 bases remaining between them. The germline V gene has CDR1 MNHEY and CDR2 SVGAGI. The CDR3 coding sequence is TGTGCCAGCAGTTACGGGCCGCAGGGCACTGAAGCTTTCTTT. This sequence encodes CASSYGPQGTEAFF.

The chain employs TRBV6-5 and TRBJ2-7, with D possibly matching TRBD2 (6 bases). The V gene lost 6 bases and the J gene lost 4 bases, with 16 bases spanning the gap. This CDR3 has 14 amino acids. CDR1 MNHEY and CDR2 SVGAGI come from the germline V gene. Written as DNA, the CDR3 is TGTGCCAGCAGCCGACTAATAGCGGCGTACGAGCAGTACTTC. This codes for CASSRLIAAYEQYF.

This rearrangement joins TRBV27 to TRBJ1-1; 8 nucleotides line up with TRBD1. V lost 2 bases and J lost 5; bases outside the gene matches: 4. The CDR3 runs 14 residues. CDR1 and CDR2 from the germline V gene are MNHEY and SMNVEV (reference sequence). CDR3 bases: TGTGCCAGCAGTTTAACAGGGGGAGGGACTGAAGCTTTCTTT. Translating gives CASSLTGGGTEAFF.

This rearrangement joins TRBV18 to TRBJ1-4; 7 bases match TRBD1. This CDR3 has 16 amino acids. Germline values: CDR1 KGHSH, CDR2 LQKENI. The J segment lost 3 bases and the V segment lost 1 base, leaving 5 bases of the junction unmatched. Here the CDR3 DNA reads TGTGCCAGCTCACCACTGGTGGGACAGTCTAATGAAAAACTGTTTTTT. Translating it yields CASSPLVGQSNEKLFF.

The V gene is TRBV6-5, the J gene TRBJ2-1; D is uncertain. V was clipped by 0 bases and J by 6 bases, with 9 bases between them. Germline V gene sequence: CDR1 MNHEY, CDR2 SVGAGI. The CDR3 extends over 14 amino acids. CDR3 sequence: CASSYSLALNEQFF. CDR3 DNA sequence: TGTGCCAGCAGTTACTCGTTAGCTCTCAATGAGCAGTTCTTC.

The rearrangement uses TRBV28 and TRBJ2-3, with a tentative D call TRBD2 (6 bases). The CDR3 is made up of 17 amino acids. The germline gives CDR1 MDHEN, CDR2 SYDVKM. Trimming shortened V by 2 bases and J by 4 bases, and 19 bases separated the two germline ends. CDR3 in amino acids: CASSLPPQAGLADTQYF. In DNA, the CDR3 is TGTGCCAGCAGTTTACCTCCCCAGGCGGGATTAGCAGATACGCAGTATTTT.

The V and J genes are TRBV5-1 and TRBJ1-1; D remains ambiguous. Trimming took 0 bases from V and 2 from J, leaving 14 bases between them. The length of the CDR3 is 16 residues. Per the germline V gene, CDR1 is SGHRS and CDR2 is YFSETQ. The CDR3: CASSLDRAGYNTEAFF. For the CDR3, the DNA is TGCGCCAGCAGCTTGGATCGTGCCGGGTACAACACTGAAGCTTTCTTT.

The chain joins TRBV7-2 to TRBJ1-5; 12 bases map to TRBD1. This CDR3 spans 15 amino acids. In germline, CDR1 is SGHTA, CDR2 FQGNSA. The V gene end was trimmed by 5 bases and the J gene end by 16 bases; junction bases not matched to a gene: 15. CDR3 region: CASSPGTGGARSPHF. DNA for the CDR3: TGTGCCAGCAGCCCCGGGACAGGGGGCGCGAGGAGTCCCCATTTT.

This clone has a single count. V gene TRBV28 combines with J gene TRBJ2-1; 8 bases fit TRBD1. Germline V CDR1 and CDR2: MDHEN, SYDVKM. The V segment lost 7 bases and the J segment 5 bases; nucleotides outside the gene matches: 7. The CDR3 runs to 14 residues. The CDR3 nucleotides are TGTGCCAGCAAACAAGGGACAGGAAACAATGAGCAGTTCTTC. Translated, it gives CASKQGTGNNEQFF. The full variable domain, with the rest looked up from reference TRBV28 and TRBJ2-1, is DVKVTQSSRYLVKRTGEKVFLECVQDMDHENMFWYRQDPGLGLRLIYFSYDVKMKEKGDIPEGYSVSREKKERFSLILESASTNQTSMYLCASKQGTGNNEQFFGPGTRLTVL.

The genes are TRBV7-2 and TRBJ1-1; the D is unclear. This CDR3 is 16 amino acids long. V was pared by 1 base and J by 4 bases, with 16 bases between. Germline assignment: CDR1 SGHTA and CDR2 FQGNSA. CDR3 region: CASSLVGRPGSTEAFF. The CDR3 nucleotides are TGTGCCAGCAGCTTAGTTGGTAGGCCGGGGTCCACTGAAGCTTTCTTT.

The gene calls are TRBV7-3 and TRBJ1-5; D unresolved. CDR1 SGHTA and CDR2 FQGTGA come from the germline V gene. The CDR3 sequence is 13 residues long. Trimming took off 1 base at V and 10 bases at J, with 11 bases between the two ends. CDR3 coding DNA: TGTGCCAGCAGCTTAAACGCGGACTCCCCCCAGCATTTT. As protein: CASSLNADSPQHF.

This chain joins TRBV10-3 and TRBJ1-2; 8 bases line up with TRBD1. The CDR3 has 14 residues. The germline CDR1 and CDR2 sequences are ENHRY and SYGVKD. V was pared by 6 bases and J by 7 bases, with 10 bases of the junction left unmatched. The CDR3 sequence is CAIRAEPGGTGYTF. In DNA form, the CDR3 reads TGTGCCATCAGGGCGGAGCCAGGGGGCACTGGCTACACCTTC.

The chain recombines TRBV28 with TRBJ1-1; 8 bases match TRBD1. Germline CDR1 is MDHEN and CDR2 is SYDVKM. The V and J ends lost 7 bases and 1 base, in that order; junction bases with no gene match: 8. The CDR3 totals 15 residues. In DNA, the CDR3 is TGTGCCAGCATTCTGAGCAGGGGGCGGAACACTGAAGCTTTCTTT. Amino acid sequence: CASILSRGRNTEAFF.

The CDR3 loop reads CASSEAVSGTEAFF. CDR3 DNA: TGTGCCAGCAGTGAAGCGGTTTCGGGGACTGAAGCTTTCTTT. V usage is TRBV2 and J usage is TRBJ1-1; D uncertain. Deletions cut 0 bases from V and 5 bases from J, with 10 bases between. The CDR3 totals 14 residues. In germline, CDR1 is SNHLY, CDR2 FYNNEI.

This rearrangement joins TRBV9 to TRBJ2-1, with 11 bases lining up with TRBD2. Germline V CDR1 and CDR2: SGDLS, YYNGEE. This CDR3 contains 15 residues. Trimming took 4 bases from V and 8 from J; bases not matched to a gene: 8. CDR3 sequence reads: CASSPTSGSWDEQFF. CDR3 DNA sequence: TGTGCCAGCAGCCCAACTAGCGGGAGTTGGGATGAGCAGTTCTTC. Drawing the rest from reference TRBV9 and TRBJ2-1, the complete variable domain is DSGVTQTPKHLITATGQRVTLRCSPRSGDLSVYWYQQSLDQGLQFLIQYYNGEERAKGNILERFSAQQFPDLHSELNLSSLELGDSALYFCASSPTSGSWDEQFFGPGTRLTVL.

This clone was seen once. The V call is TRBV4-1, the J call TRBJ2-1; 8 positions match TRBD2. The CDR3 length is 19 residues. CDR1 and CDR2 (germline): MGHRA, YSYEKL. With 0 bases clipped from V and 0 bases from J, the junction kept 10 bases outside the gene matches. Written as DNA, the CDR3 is TGCGCCAGCAGCCAAGATTTAGGGGGACTAGGCAGCTCCTACAATGAGCAGTTCTTC. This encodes CASSQDLGGLGSSYNEQFF.

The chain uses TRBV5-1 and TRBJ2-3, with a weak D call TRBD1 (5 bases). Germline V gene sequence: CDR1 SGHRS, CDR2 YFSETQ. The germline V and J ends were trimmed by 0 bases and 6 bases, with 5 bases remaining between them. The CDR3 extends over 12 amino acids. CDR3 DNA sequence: TGCGCCAGCAGCTTGGGACAGGATACGCAGTATTTT. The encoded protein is CASSLGQDTQYF.

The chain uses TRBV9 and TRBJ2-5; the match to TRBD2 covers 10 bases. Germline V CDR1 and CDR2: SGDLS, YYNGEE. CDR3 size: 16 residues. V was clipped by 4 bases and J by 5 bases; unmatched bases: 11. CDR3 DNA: TGTGCCAGCAGCCCAAACCTAGCGGGAGCAGAGGAGACCCAGTACTTC. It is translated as CASSPNLAGAEETQYF.

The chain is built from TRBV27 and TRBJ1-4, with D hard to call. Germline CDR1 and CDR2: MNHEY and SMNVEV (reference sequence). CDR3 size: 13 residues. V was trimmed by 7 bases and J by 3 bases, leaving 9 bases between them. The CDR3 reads CASMTTPNEKLFF. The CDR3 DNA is TGTGCCAGCATGACAACCCCTAATGAAAAACTGTTTTTT.

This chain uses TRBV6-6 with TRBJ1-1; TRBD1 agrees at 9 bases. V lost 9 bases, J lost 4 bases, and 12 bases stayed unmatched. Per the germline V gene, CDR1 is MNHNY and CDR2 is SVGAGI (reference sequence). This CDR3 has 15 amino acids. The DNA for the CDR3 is TGTGCCAGTCGGAGGGACAGGGCTCAGGGCACTGAAGCTTTCTTT. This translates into CASRRDRAQGTEAFF.

The CDR3 spells CASALAFNEQFF. CDR3 sequence (DNA): TGCGCCAGCGCCCTAGCTTTTAATGAGCAGTTCTTC. This rearrangement joins TRBV5-1 to TRBJ2-1; D perhaps matches TRBD2 (5 bases). The CDR3 has 12 amino acids. The ends were cut back, 7 bases at V and 7 bases at J, with 12 bases in the middle. Germline V gene lookup returns CDR1 SGHRS and CDR2 YFSETQ.

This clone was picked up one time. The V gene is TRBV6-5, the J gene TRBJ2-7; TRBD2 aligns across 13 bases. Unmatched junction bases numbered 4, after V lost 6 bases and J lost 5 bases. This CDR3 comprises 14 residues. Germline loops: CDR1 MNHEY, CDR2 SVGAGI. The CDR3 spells CASSRTSGSNEQYF. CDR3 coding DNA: TGTGCCAGCAGCAGGACTAGCGGGAGTAACGAGCAGTACTTC.

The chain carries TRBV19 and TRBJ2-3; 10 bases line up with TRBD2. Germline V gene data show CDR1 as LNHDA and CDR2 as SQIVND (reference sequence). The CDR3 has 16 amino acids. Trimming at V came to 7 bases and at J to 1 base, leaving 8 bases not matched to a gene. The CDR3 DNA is TGTGCCAGTACCCATACTAGCGGGATAGGCACAGATACGCAGTATTTT. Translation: CASTHTSGIGTDTQYF.

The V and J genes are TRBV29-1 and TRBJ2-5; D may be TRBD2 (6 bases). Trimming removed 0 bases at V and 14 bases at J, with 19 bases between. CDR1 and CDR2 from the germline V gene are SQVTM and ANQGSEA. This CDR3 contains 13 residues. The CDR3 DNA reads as TGCAGCGTTGAAGAAGGAGGAGGGACTTATGGTTACTTC. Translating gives CSVEEGGGTYGYF.

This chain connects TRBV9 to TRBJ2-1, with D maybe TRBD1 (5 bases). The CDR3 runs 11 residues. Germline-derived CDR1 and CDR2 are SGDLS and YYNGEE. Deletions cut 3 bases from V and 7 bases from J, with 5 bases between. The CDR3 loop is CASSAGNEQFF. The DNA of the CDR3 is TGTGCCAGCAGCGCAGGGAATGAGCAGTTCTTC.

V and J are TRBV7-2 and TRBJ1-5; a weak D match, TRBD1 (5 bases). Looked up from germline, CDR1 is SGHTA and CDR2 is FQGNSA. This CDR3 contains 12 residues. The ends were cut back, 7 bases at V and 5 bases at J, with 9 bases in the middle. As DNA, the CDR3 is TGTGCCAGCACCACAGGTTATCAGCCCCAGCATTTT. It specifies CASTTGYQPQHF. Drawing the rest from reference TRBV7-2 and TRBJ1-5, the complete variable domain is GAGVSQSPSNKVTEKGKDVELRCDPISGHTALYWYRQSLGQGLEFLIYFQGNSAPDKSGLPSDRFSAERTGGSVSTLTIQRTQQEDSAVYLCASTTGYQPQHFGDGTRLSIL.